A selection of T cell receptor beta chains follows, all from one sample in a study of blood T cell repertoires in COVID-19. The assay was immunoSEQ multiplex PCR, and TCRdb's table has in-frame clones only and misses some. Found here are roughly 250,000 clones, 91% of them singletons; the top ten hold 0.95% to 1.5%. Sequencing was performed on PBMCs or T cells enriched from blood (not recorded which). These receptors were obtained from a human donor in a cohort exposed to, infected with or recovered from COVID-19 (not recorded which). The donor label of this sample is uncertain. Both conserved end residues are part of each CDR3. Each record gives: J gene, V gene, D gene, clone size, CDR3 DNA, CDR3 protein. D genes are given only for firm matches. The size entry is marked missing in some rows and otherwise reads once, few, many or a size class.

TRBJ1-2 TRBV6-6 . . TGTGCCAGCAGCCCTAGGAGTGGCTACACCTTC CASSPRSGYTF
TRBJ2-5 TRBV24-1 . . TGTGCCACCAGTGATTGCATGCCAGGGGAAGAGACCCAGTACTTC CATSDCMPGEETQYF
TRBJ1-1 TRBV18 . . TGTGCCAGCTCACGGACAGAGAACACTGAAGCTTTCTTT CASSRTENTEAFF
TRBJ1-2 TRBV27 TRBD1 . TGTGCCAGCAGGACAGGGACGAACTATGGCTACACCTTC CASRTGTNYGYTF
TRBJ1-3 TRBV5-1 . . TGCGCCAGCAGCTTGTTGGGTCAAAGGGAGACTTCTGGAAACACCATATATTTT CASSLLGQRETSGNTIYF
TRBJ1-1 TRBV7-9 . once TGTGCCAGCAGCTTAGCGGTGGGGAGGGACACTGAAGCTTTCTTT CASSLAVGRDTEAFF
TRBJ1-2 TRBV6-5 . few TGTGCCAGCAGCTCAGGGTTCACCTATGGCTACACCTTC CASSSGFTYGYTF
TRBJ2-7 TRBV10-3 TRBD2 . TGTGCCATCAGTGCCCTGTCTCTAGCGGATTCCTACGAGCAGTACTTC CAISALSLADSYEQYF
TRBJ2-1 TRBV7-2 . . TGTGCCAGCAGCTTAGCTTCCCTGGGGAGTGAGCAGTTCTTC CASSLASLGSEQFF
TRBJ1-4 TRBV5-1 . . TGCGCCAGCAGCTTGTCCAGGCGCAGTAATGAAAAACTGTTTTTT CASSLSRRSNEKLFF
TRBJ1-2 TRBV29-1 TRBD1 . TGCAGCGTTGAAGACGGGGACAGAAGTTCTCTAAGGTATGGCTACACCTTC CSVEDGDRSSLRYGYTF
TRBJ2-1 TRBV3-1/TRBV3-2 . . TGTGCCAGCAGCCAAACCGGGACTGGCGATTACAATGAGCAGTTCTTC CASSQTGTGDYNEQFF
TRBJ1-1 TRBV4-2 TRBD1 . TGTGCCAGCAGCCAAGATCCTGACAGGGGTGCAGCTTTCTTT CASSQDPDRGAAFF
TRBJ1-5 TRBV2 TRBD1 . TGTGCCAGCAGTAGGGACAGGGAAAACAATCAGCCCCAGCATTTT CASSRDRENNQPQHF
TRBJ2-7 TRBV9 TRBD1 . TGTGCCAGCAGCGTAGAGGCAGGGGGCTTCTCCGAGCAGTACTTC CASSVEAGGFSEQYF
TRBJ1-1 TRBV15 TRBD1 few TGTGCCACCAGCCCTCGGACAGGTGAGAACACTGAAGCTTTCTTT CATSPRTGENTEAFF
TRBJ2-7 TRBV4-3 TRBD1 once TGCGCCAGCAGCCAAGAAGGTGGGACAGGGGGATACGAGCAGTACTTC CASSQEGGTGGYEQYF
TRBJ2-3 TRBV7-9 . . TGTGCCAGCAGCTCAACGTTACAGGCCCGCACAGATACGCAGTATTTT CASSSTLQARTDTQYF
TRBJ1-6 TRBV2 . . TGTGCCAGCGGACAGTCCCCTAATTCACCCCTCCACTTT CASGQSPNSPLHF